Presented here are 25 T cell receptor beta chains from one specimen sequenced in a study (dated by TCRdb to about 2015). The library was made by 5' RACE. Instrument used: Illumina MiSeq. TCRdb's own reprocessing of the public reads used fastp at Q25 and MiXCR and kept productive beta chains. Duplicate CDR3 protein sequences are folded into a single record with the most common DNA and genes. This sample is represented by approximately 58,000 distinct CDR3 sequences; less than 30% of them were singletons. Jointly, the top ten make up 2% to 2.5% of the sample. Tregs were isolated as CD4+CD25+CD127-/low cells. The sequenced material came from tumor-infiltrating Tregs sorted from the breast tumor. The receptor set was obtained from a female donor with breast cancer.

The chain combines TRBV4-3 with TRBJ2-2; a possible D gene is TRBD1 (6 bases). The CDR3 contains 16 residues. The ends were cut back, 4 bases at V and 5 bases at J, with 17 bases in the middle. Germline V gene sequence: CDR1 LGHNA, CDR2 YSLEER. CDR3 nucleotides: TGCGCCAGCAGCCTCCTTGCACAGGGAAATACCGGGGAGCTGTTTTTT. Amino acid sequence: CASSLLAQGNTGELFF.

The chain links TRBV28 to TRBJ1-1; tentatively, D is TRBD1 (5 bases). Germline-derived CDR1 and CDR2 are MDHEN and SYDVKM. The CDR3 extends over 15 amino acids. Trimming stripped 5 bases from V and 6 bases from J, with 19 bases between. CDR3 sequence: CASSPPGGDGAEAFF. Written as DNA, the CDR3 is TGTGCCAGCAGTCCCCCGGGAGGGGATGGCGCTGAAGCTTTCTTT.

The V and J genes are TRBV6-5 and TRBJ2-5; D unresolved. This CDR3 region has 13 residues. Trimming removed 7 bases from V and 5 bases from J, with 14 bases in between. Germline CDR1 and CDR2: MNHEY and SVGAGI. CDR3 in DNA: TGTGCCAGCACCCCCGTAAGCCCGGAGACCCAGTACTTC. Amino acid sequence: CASTPVSPETQYF.

On this clonotype: The CDR3 ends on some other residue instead of the conserved phenylalanine or tryptophan, so this is likely a read error. The V gene is TRBV5-1, the J gene TRBJ2-2; D unresolved. There are 15 residues in the CDR3. Germline V gene lookup returns CDR1 SGHRS and CDR2 YFSETQ. Trimming stripped 1 base from V and 8 bases from J, with 15 bases between. CDR3 in amino acids: CASSLRRQVAGELFL. CDR3 coding DNA: TGCGCCAGCAGCTTGCGCCGCCAGGTTGCAGGGGAGCTGTTTTTA.

The rearrangement joins TRBV4-3 to TRBJ1-2, with D uncertain. Germline V CDR1 and CDR2: LGHNA, YSLEER. Between the trimmed V and J ends, which lost 0 bases and 7 bases, there was a span of 12 bases. CDR3 length: 14 residues. The DNA for the CDR3 is TGCGCCAGCAGCCAAGATCGGAGGACTGGTGGCTACACCTTC. As protein: CASSQDRRTGGYTF.

CDR3 sequence reads: CASSSGAYEQYF. The DNA for the CDR3 is TGTGCCAGCAGCTCGGGTGCCTACGAGCAGTACTTC. The chain links TRBV7-9 to TRBJ2-7; D gene unclear. The CDR3 consists of 12 residues. CDR1 SEHNR and CDR2 FQNEAQ come from the germline V gene (reference sequence). V was trimmed by 4 bases and J by 2 bases, leaving 6 bases between them.

This clonotype appeared a single time. Since a much larger clone is just one base distant, this may be a read error. The chain carries TRBV20-1 and TRBJ1-2, with a possible D match to TRBD1 (5 bases). The CDR3 is 14 amino acids. Trimming took 2 bases from V and 4 from J, leaving 14 bases between them. The germline V gene encodes CDR1 DFQATT and CDR2 SNEGSKA (reference sequence). CDR3 residues: CSARRDGRSYGYTF. The CDR3 DNA follows: TGCAGTGCTAGACGGGACGGACGAAGCTATGGCTACACCTTC.

In the case of this clonotype: At one end the junction does not follow the germline gene, possibly because of a read error. The chain carries TRBV5-8 and TRBJ2-1; the D gene could be TRBD1 or TRBD2 (5 bases each). This CDR3 is built from 14 residues. Germline CDR1 SGHTS, CDR2 YDEGEE. CDR3 bases: TGTGCCAACAGCCTGGGGCTAGCCCCTAGCGAGCAGTTCTTC. Translated, it gives CANSLGLAPSEQFF.

The gene calls are TRBV6-5 and TRBJ2-1; TRBD1 matches at 10 bases. Trimming removed 7 bases from V and 9 bases from J; junction bases left unmatched: 12. The CDR3 is made up of 15 amino acids. From germline, CDR1 is MNHEY and CDR2 SVGAGI. CDR3 sequence: CASTPGGQGRSEQFF. CDR3 bases: TGTGCCAGCACACCCGGGGGACAGGGGCGGAGTGAGCAGTTCTTC.

The sample holds a few counts of this clonotype. The CDR3 sequence: CASSLRAAMNTEAFF. The DNA for the CDR3 is TGTGCCAGCAGCTTAAGGGCAGCCATGAACACTGAAGCTTTCTTT. The V and J genes are TRBV7-3 and TRBJ1-1; no reliable D call. Trimming took off 1 base at V and 0 bases at J, with 9 bases between the two ends. The CDR3 contains 15 residues. Germline values: CDR1 SGHTA, CDR2 FQGTGA.

This clonotype was counted once. This rearrangement joins TRBV20-1 to TRBJ1-2; D unresolved. The V gene's germline CDR1 is DFQATT and CDR2 SNEGSKA (reference sequence). With 3 bases removed from V and 7 bases from J, the gap between germline ends came to 12 bases. The CDR3 consists of 12 residues. The CDR3 is CSASRVTSGYTF. CDR3 nucleotides: TGCAGTGCTAGTAGGGTAACTTCTGGCTACACCTTC.

Note on this clonotype: At one of its ends the junction is not consistent with the germline gene, which may arise from a read error. J is TRBJ2-3 and V is TRBV3-1, with a possible D match to TRBD1 (5 bases). Germline CDR1 reads LGHDT; CDR2 reads YNNKEL (reference sequence). CDR3 length: 13 amino acids. CDR3 sequence reads: CASSQGREGTQCF. CDR3 DNA sequence: TGTGCCAGCAGCCAAGGCAGGGAAGGTACGCAGTGTTTT.

This clonotype was picked up a small number of times. V gene TRBV3-1 combines with J gene TRBJ2-3, with a possible D match to TRBD2 (5 bases). V lost 0 bases and J lost 2, with 12 bases in between. The CDR3 length is 16 residues. Germline loops: CDR1 LGHDT, CDR2 YNNKEL (reference sequence). The CDR3 nucleotides read TGTGCCAGCAGCCAAGATCGCGGCGGGTACACAGATACGCAGTATTTT. It yields the protein CASSQDRGGYTDTQYF.

This chain connects TRBV11-2 to TRBJ2-7; a weak D match, TRBD1 (6 bases). Germline CDR1 and CDR2: SGHAT and FQNNGV. Deletions cut 5 bases from V and 3 bases from J, with 11 bases between. There are 13 residues in the CDR3. As DNA, the CDR3 is TGTGCCAGCAGCACTCGGGACAACTACGAGCAGTACTTC. Translating it yields CASSTRDNYEQYF.

As concerns this clonotype: Likely a read error: the CDR3 ends without its conserved phenylalanine or tryptophan. The chain combines TRBV27 with TRBJ1-1; maybe TRBD1 (5 bases). Deletions cut 6 bases from V and 7 bases from J, with 15 bases between. The germline gives CDR1 MNHEY, CDR2 SMNVEV (reference sequence). The CDR3 spans 13 residues. CDR3 in amino acids: CASSHPARDEAFL. CDR3 nucleotides: TGTGCCAGCAGCCATCCGGCCAGGGATGAAGCTTTCCTT.

This clonotype was recorded a few times. The chain employs TRBV9 and TRBJ2-3; a weak D match, TRBD1 (6 bases). V shed 4 bases and J shed 2 bases, with 11 bases lying between them. This CDR3 contains 14 residues. In germline, CDR1 is SGDLS, CDR2 YYNGEE. The CDR3 nucleotides are TGTGCCAGCAGCCCGACAGGAAACACAGATACGCAGTATTTT. Amino acids: CASSPTGNTDTQYF. Drawing the rest from reference TRBV9 and TRBJ2-3, the complete variable domain is DSGVTQTPKHLITATGQRVTLRCSPRSGDLSVYWYQQSLDQGLQFLIQYYNGEERAKGNILERFSAQQFPDLHSELNLSSLELGDSALYFCASSPTGNTDTQYFGPGTRLTVL.

At least ten counts were recorded for this clonotype. The chain has TRBV6-5 and TRBJ1-2, with D hard to call. CDR1 and CDR2 from the germline V gene are MNHEY and SVGAGI. The CDR3 contains 15 residues. V was shortened by 6 bases and J by 4 bases, with 18 bases between the two germline ends. The DNA for the CDR3 is TGTGCCAGCAGCGAGGGAGGGTTGTTTGGCTATGGCTACACCTTC. Amino acids: CASSEGGLFGYGYTF.

This rearrangement joins TRBV6-2 or TRBV6-3 to TRBJ2-1; a weak D match, TRBD2 (5 bases). CDR1 MNHEY and CDR2 SVGEGT come from the germline V gene. CDR3 length: 12 amino acids. Trimming took off 5 bases at V and 8 bases at J, with 10 bases between the two ends. The DNA of the CDR3 is TGTGCCAGCAGTATCCTTAGCGATGAGCAGTTCTTC. Protein sequence: CASSILSDEQFF.

The J gene is TRBJ2-7, the V gene TRBV28; D is perhaps TRBD1 or TRBD2 (6 bases each). CDR3 size: 13 residues. V was cut by 4 bases and J by 11 bases, with 18 bases left in between. Germline CDR1 is MDHEN and CDR2 is SYDVKM. CDR3 protein: CASSSPGAGYEYF. The DNA of the CDR3 is TGTGCCAGCAGTTCACCGGGGGCGGGATATGAGTACTTC.

V and J are TRBV20-1 and TRBJ1-6, with 8 bases fitting TRBD1. CDR1 and CDR2 (germline): DFQATT, SNEGSKA (reference sequence). The CDR3 loop spans 15 amino acids. V lost 6 bases to trimming and J lost 7 bases; unmatched junction nucleotides: 11. CDR3 coding DNA: TGCAGTGCAACAGGGGGTTATCTTAGGAATTCACCCCTCCACTTT. Protein sequence: CSATGGYLRNSPLHF.

There are many counts of this clonotype. This chain uses TRBV5-1 with TRBJ1-1, with 7 bases matching TRBD1. After removal of 3 bases from V and 6 bases from J, the junction contained 11 bases not matched to a gene. This CDR3 has 15 amino acids. Germline-derived CDR1 and CDR2 are SGHRS and YFSETQ. In DNA, the CDR3 is TGCGCCAGCAGCTCGTTAGGGGGGCAGGGGGCTGAAGCTTTCTTT. As protein: CASSSLGGQGAEAFF.

This sequence joins TRBV3-1 and TRBJ1-5, with a tentative D call TRBD1 (5 bases). Trimming cost V 0 bases and J 0 bases, with 27 bases left between them. The CDR3 has 22 residues. Germline-derived CDR1 and CDR2 are LGHDT and YNNKEL (reference sequence). The chain's CDR3 is CASSQDAPLAGGQVLSNQPQHF. The CDR3 DNA reads as TGTGCCAGCAGCCAAGATGCACCACTCGCCGGGGGTCAGGTCCTTAGCAATCAGCCCCAGCATTTT. Variable domain in full (rest from reference TRBV3-1 and TRBJ1-5): DTAVSQTPKYLVTQMGNDKSIKCEQNLGHDTMYWYKQDSKKFLKIMFSYNNKELIINETVPNRFSPKSPDKAHLNLHINSLELGDSAVYFCASSQDAPLAGGQVLSNQPQHFGDGTRLSIL.

The rearrangement links TRBV28 to TRBJ1-2; no definite D call. The CDR3 sequence is 15 residues long. Per germline, CDR1 MDHEN and CDR2 SYDVKM. V was cut by 5 bases and J by 10 bases, with 23 bases left in between. The CDR3, as DNA: TGTGCCAGCAGTCGTCCGGGCCTCGCCCTCGGGGACTACACCTTC. Its protein is CASSRPGLALGDYTF.

V usage is TRBV20-1 and J usage is TRBJ2-3, with 9 bases that match TRBD2. The CDR3 consists of 14 residues. CDR1 and CDR2 (germline): DFQATT, SNEGSKA (reference sequence). Trimming took 3 bases from V and 4 from J; bases not matched to a gene: 5. CDR3 in amino acids: CSASRGLAADTQYF. CDR3 coding DNA: TGCAGTGCTAGCCGGGGACTAGCCGCAGATACGCAGTATTTT.

V and J are TRBV4-1 and TRBJ2-1, with D possibly matching TRBD2 (5 bases). CDR1 MGHRA and CDR2 YSYEKL come from the germline V gene. The germline V and J ends were trimmed by 5 bases and 8 bases, with 13 bases remaining between them. CDR3 length: 13 residues. CDR3 region: CASSKIGIYEQFF. The CDR3 DNA reads TGCGCCAGCAGCAAGATCGGGATCTATGAGCAGTTCTTC.